These T cell receptor beta chains were read from a single sample in a study of blood T cell repertoires in COVID-19. This table comes from immunoSEQ multiplex PCR, and its TCRdb copy is limited to in-frame clones, with some not included. The sample shows 190,000 or so clones, 94% of them seen only once. Sequencing used peripheral blood. The receptors shown here come from a man younger than 45 with COVID-19, enrolled during active disease. Both conserved end residues are part of each CDR3. A D gene is named only where the DNA matches it firmly. Clone size appears in some rows only: once, few, many, or a class for an expanded clone.

j_gene | v_gene | d_gene | abundance | CDR3nt | CDR3aa
TRBJ1-1 | TRBV6-4 | . | . | TGTGCCAGCACCCCCGGACAAGCTCGGGACACTGAAGCTTTCTTT | CASTPGQARDTEAFF
TRBJ2-1 | TRBV11-1 | . | . | TGTGCCAGCAGCTTTCGAGGGTTCGATGAGCAGTTCTTC | CASSFRGFDEQFF
TRBJ1-1 | TRBV6-6 | . | . | TGTGCCAGCAGTTACCCACAGGCCCAGAACACTGAAGCTTTCTTT | CASSYPQAQNTEAFF
TRBJ1-6 | TRBV7-9 | . | once | TGTGCCAGCAGCTTTGGACAGTCAGGATCACCCCTCCACTTT | CASSFGQSGSPLHF
TRBJ1-2 | TRBV6-1 | TRBD1 | . | TGTGCCAGCAGTGAAGCTGGGCCGGGACAGCCTTCCTATGGCTACACCTTC | CASSEAGPGQPSYGYTF
TRBJ2-7 | TRBV2 | TRBD1 | once | TGTGCCAGCATGACCGGGACAGTCTCCTACGAGCAGTACTTC | CASMTGTVSYEQYF
TRBJ1-4 | TRBV4-1 | . | . | TGCGCCAGCAGCCAAGATCAAACCGTCCTACTTAATGAAAAACTGTTTTTT | CASSQDQTVLLNEKLFF
TRBJ2-1 | TRBV4-2 | TRBD2 | . | TGTGCCAGCAGCCAAGATTTCGCTAGCGGGGTTGAGCAGTTCTTC | CASSQDFASGVEQFF
TRBJ2-2 | TRBV12-2 | . | . | TGTGCAAGTCGGAAAAGGGGCACCGGGGAGCTGTTTTTT | CASRKRGTGELFF
TRBJ1-6 | TRBV10-3 | TRBD1 | . | TGTGCCATCAGTGTGGAAGGGGGCGGCTATAATTCACCCCTCCACTTT | CAISVEGGGYNSPLHF
TRBJ2-5 | TRBV5-1 | . | . | TGCGCCAGCAGCTTGGGAGCGGCTACCCAAGAGACCCAGTACTTC | CASSLGAATQETQYF
TRBJ1-2 | TRBV7-9 | TRBD1 | . | TGTGCCAGCAGCTTTGAGGGACAGGCTAATGGCTACACCTTC | CASSFEGQANGYTF
TRBJ1-1 | TRBV10-3 | . | . | TGTGCCATCAGTTACGGGGACTCTGAAGCTTTCTTT | CAISYGDSEAFF
TRBJ2-1 | TRBV9 | TRBD2 | . | TGTGCCAGCAGCTTAGGGACTAGCGGGAACTACAATGAGCAGTTCTTC | CASSLGTSGNYNEQFF
TRBJ1-2 | TRBV10-3 | . | . | TGTGCCATCAGTGAGTCAGGGGGAAACTATAACTATGGCTACACCTTC | CAISESGGNYNYGYTF
TRBJ1-5 | TRBV19 | . | . | TGTGCCAGTAGTATACAAGCGAACCAGCCCCAGCATTTT | CASSIQANQPQHF
TRBJ2-1 | TRBV19 | . | . | TGTGCCAGTAGTATAGGGGCAGGCTATGAGCAGTTCTTC | CASSIGAGYEQFF
TRBJ2-1 | TRBV7-9 | . | . | TGTGCCAGCAGCTTCCCGCCGGACACCTACAATGAGCAGTTCTTC | CASSFPPDTYNEQFF
TRBJ2-7 | TRBV10-1 | . | few | TGCGCCAGCAGGGAAACCATGGCGGGGGAGCAGTACTTC | CASRETMAGEQYF
TRBJ1-4 | TRBV6-5 | . | . | TGTGCCAGCAGTCGAGGGGGAAATGAAAAACTGTTTTTT | CASSRGGNEKLFF
TRBJ1-5 | TRBV2 | TRBD1 | once | TGTGCCAGCAGTCTAGGACAGGGGGCCCAGCCCCAGCATTTT | CASSLGQGAQPQHF
TRBJ1-4 | TRBV12-5 | . | . | TGTGCTAGTGGTTTGTACCAGGGGAATGAAAAACTGTTTTTT | CASGLYQGNEKLFF
TRBJ2-5 | TRBV4-1 | TRBD2 | . | TGCGCCAGCAGCCTTTTAGCGGGGGGGCCTGAGACCCAGTACTTC | CASSLLAGGPETQYF
TRBJ2-7 | TRBV24-1 | . | . | TGTGCCACCAGTTCGGGGGATCAGGACGAGCAGTACTTC | CATSSGDQDEQYF
TRBJ2-5 | TRBV5-4 | . | . | TGTGCCAGCAGCTTACCCGGGGTCGAAGAGACCCAGTACTTC | CASSLPGVEETQYF
TRBJ1-2 | TRBV5-1 | TRBD1 | . | TGCGCCAGCAGCTTGACAGGGGGCTTCTATGGCTACACCTTC | CASSLTGGFYGYTF
TRBJ1-2 | TRBV11-2 | . | once | TGTGCCAGCAGCGGGGTTCGGGGGGCGGTCTATGGCTACACCTTC | CASSGVRGAVYGYTF
TRBJ1-2 | TRBV14 | TRBD1 | . | TGTGCCAGCAGCCAAACTTTCCAGGGGGCGAGTGGCTACACCTTC | CASSQTFQGASGYTF
TRBJ2-3 | TRBV19 | . | . | TGTGCCAGTAGGACATTTACGCTCCCAGATACGCAGTATTTT | CASRTFTLPDTQYF
TRBJ1-1 | TRBV3-1/TRBV3-2 | TRBD1 | . | TGTGCCAGCATCGCACAGGGGACGAACACTGAAGCTTTCTTT | CASIAQGTNTEAFF
TRBJ1-6 | TRBV18 | . | . | TGTGCCAGCTCACCCGCCCGGGATTCACCCCTCCACTTT | CASSPARDSPLHF
TRBJ1-1 | TRBV21-1 | . | . | TGTGCCAGCAGCAAAATGCCAGGGGGGAACACTGAAGCTTTCTTT | CASSKMPGGNTEAFF
TRBJ2-7 | TRBV5-1 | . | . | TGCGCCAGCAAATTGGAGGGGTGGGAGGCCTACGAGCAGTACTTC | CASKLEGWEAYEQYF
TRBJ2-6 | TRBV18 | TRBD1 | . | TGTGCCAGCTCACCACAACGACAGGGGCTGCTAGGGGCCAACGTCCTGACTTTC | CASSPQRQGLLGANVLTF
TRBJ1-3 | TRBV4-1 | TRBD1 | . | TGCGCCAGCAGCCTCTCCCCGGGACAGGGAGGAAACACCATATATTTT | CASSLSPGQGGNTIYF
TRBJ1-1 | TRBV12-3/TRBV12-4 | TRBD1 | . | TGTGCCAGCCAGGGGGCTATGGACACTGAAGCTTTCTTT | CASQGAMDTEAFF
TRBJ2-5 | TRBV10-1 | TRBD1 | . | TGCGCCAGCAGTGACTCCCGGGACAGCTCTAGGCAAGAGACCCAGTACTTC | CASSDSRDSSRQETQYF
TRBJ1-1 | TRBV12-3/TRBV12-4 | TRBD1 | . | TGTGCCAGCAGCGGGACAGGGGTCCCTGAAGCTTTCTTT | CASSGTGVPEAFF
TRBJ1-2 | TRBV6-5 | . | . | TGTGCCAGCAAAGGGGGGGCTGGCTATGGCTACACCTTC | CASKGGAGYGYTF
TRBJ1-5 | TRBV2 | . | . | TGTGCCAGCAGTGAACAGCGGGATCCTAATCAGCCCCAGCATTTT | CASSEQRDPNQPQHF
TRBJ2-3 | TRBV7-2 | TRBD2 | once | TGTGCCAGCAGCCTGCGACTAGCTGCTGGCACAGATACGCAGTATTTT | CASSLRLAAGTDTQYF
TRBJ1-3 | TRBV18 | . | . | TGTGCCAGCTCACCCCAAGCCCAAGGAAACACCATATATTTT | CASSPQAQGNTIYF
TRBJ1-5 | TRBV5-1 | TRBD1 | . | TGCGCCAGCAGCCCCGGGACAGGGACTCATCAGCCCCAGCATTTT | CASSPGTGTHQPQHF
TRBJ2-7 | TRBV3-1/TRBV3-2 | . | once | TGTGCCAGCAGCCAAGACCCGGTTTCCTACGAGCAGTACTTC | CASSQDPVSYEQYF
TRBJ1-2 | TRBV4-1 | TRBD1 | . | TGCGCCAGCAGCCAGGTGGGACAGCCAAACTATGGCTACACCTTC | CASSQVGQPNYGYTF